The T cell receptor (beta chain) under discussion was sequenced for a study of Ad26.COV2.S vaccination and SARS-CoV-2 variants. On the study more broadly: Donor got 5x10^10 or 1x10^11 viral particles of Ad26.COV2.S.

Treatment reported: roughly 20 received Ad26.COV2.S at low or high dose, single or two shots; about 5 received placebo; per-sample allocation not given. At day 63 after the first vaccine or placebo injection, samples were drawn. V gave up 7 bases and J gave up 2 bases, with 15 bases separating them. This CDR3 has 15 amino acids. TCRdb's copy holds only in-frame clones and misses some; the assay was immunoSEQ multiplex PCR. Of roughly 400,000 clones listed, 80% to 95% are singletons. The TCR comes from a person between 18 and 65 years old who received the Ad26.COV2.S COVID-19 vaccine or a placebo. Material: peripheral blood, obtained in a trial of Ad26.COV2.S vaccine versus placebo. The chain joins TRBV23-1 to TRBJ2-1; D is ambiguous. TRBV23-1 is assigned to the ORF class and has an uncertain function. The chain's CDR3 is CASTNSVFTYNEQFF. Here the CDR3 DNA reads TGCGCCAGCACTAATTCTGTCTTTACCTACAATGAGCAGTTCTTC.